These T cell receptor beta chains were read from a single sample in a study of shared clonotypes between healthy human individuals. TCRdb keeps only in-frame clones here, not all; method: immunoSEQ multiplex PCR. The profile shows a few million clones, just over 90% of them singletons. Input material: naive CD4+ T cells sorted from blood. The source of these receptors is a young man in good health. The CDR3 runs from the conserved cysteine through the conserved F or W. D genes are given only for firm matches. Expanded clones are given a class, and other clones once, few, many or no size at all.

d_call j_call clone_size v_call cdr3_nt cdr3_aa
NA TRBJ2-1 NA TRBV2 TGTGCCAGCAGTGACGGACTAAGCTCCTACAATGAGCAGTTCTTC CASSDGLSSYNEQFF
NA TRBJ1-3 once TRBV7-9 TGTGCCAGCAGCCAGTCGGGAAACACCATATATTTT CASSQSGNTIYF
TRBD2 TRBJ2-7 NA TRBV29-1 TGCAGCGCCCGAGGCCTAGCGGGGAACCGGCCCTACGAGCAGTACTTC CSARGLAGNRPYEQYF
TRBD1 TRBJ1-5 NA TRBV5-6 TGTGCCAGCAGCTCTGCGGGACAGACAACCTTTAGCAATCAGCCCCAGCATTTT CASSSAGQTTFSNQPQHF
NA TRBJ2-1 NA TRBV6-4 TGTGCCAGCAGTTCTCTGGGGGCGGAAATGAATGAGCAGTTCTTC CASSSLGAEMNEQFF
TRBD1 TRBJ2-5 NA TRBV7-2 TGTGCCAGCAGCCCCCAGGGACAGCAACAAGAGACCCAGTACTTC CASSPQGQQQETQYF
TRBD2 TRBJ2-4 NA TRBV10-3 TGTGCCATCATGGTCGGGGGGGGCGTGAACATTCAGTACTTC CAIMVGGGVNIQYF
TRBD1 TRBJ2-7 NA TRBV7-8 TGTGCCAGCAGCTCGACAGGGACCTACGAGCAGTACTTC CASSSTGTYEQYF
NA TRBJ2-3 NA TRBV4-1 TGCGCCAGCAGCCAGGACCTTACTAGTGCAGATACGCAGTATTTT CASSQDLTSADTQYF
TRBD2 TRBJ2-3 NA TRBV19 TGTGCCAGTAGTGCTCCGGGACTAGCGCTCCCTTGGGATACGCAGTATTTT CASSAPGLALPWDTQYF
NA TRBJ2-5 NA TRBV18 TGTGCCAGCTCATCGCAGGAATCGGAGACCCAGTACTTC CASSSQESETQYF
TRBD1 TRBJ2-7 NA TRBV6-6 TGTGCCAGCAGTCCAGACAGGGATAGGTACGAGCAGTACTTC CASSPDRDRYEQYF
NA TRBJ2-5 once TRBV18 TGTGCCAGCTCACTATACCAAGAGACCCAGTACTTC CASSLYQETQYF
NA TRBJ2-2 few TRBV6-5 TGTGCCAGCAGTACAGGGCTCGGGGAGCTGTTTTTT CASSTGLGELFF
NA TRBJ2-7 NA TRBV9 TGTGCCAGCAGCGTAGGCCCCCCGGTAGGGCCGACCTACGAGCAGTACTTC CASSVGPPVGPTYEQYF
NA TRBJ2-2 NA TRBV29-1 TGCAGGGACCAAACCCCGTGGACAGACCCGCTCCCGAACACCGGGGAGCTGTTTTTT CRDQTPWTDPLPNTGELFF
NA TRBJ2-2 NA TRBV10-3 TGTGCCATCAGATCGACCGGGGAGCTGTTTTTT CAIRSTGELFF
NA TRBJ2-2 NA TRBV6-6 TGTGCCAGCAGTTACGATCTGATCACCGGGGAGCTGTTTTTT CASSYDLITGELFF
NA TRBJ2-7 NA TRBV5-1 TGCGCCAGCAGCTTGTTTTCGGGGAGACTTTACGAGCAGTACTTC CASSLFSGRLYEQYF
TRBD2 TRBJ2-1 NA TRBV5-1 TGCGCCAGCAGTTCCGGGACTAGCGGGACTAATGAGCAGTTCTTC CASSSGTSGTNEQFF
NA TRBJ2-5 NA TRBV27 TGTGCCAGCAGTACCGAACAGGGACCGGAGACCCAGTACTTC CASSTEQGPETQYF
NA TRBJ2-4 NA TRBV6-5 TGTGCCAGCAGTTTTACAGCCAGCCTAGCCAAAAACATTCAGTACTTC CASSFTASLAKNIQYF
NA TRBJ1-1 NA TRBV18 TGTGCCAGCTCACCACTGGGTATGAACACTGAAGCTTTCTTT CASSPLGMNTEAFF
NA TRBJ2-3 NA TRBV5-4 TGTGCCAGCAGGGCCAGGGACACAGATACGCAGTATTTT CASRARDTDTQYF
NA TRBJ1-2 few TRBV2 TGTGCCAGCAGTGGTTCTTTCTATGGCTACACCTTC CASSGSFYGYTF
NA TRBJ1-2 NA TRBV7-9 TGTGCAGGAGGGAGGGGCGACTATGGCTACACCTTC CAGGRGDYGYTF
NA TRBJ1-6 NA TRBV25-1 TGTGCCAGCAGTGAATTTGGCAGGGGTTATAATTCACCCCTCCACTTT CASSEFGRGYNSPLHF
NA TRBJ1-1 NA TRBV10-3 TGTGCCATCAGTGAAGGTAGAAACACTGAAGCTTTCTTT CAISEGRNTEAFF
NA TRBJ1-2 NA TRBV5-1 TGCGCCAGCAGCTTGGTAGGGGACCGTGGCTACACCTTC CASSLVGDRGYTF
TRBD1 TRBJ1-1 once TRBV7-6 TGTGCCAGCAGCCCCGGACAGGGTTGGAGTTTCACCAAAGCTTTCTTT CASSPGQGWSFTKAFF
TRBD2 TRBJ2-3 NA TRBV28 TGTGCCAGCTTAACTAGCGGGGCGACAGATACGCAGTATTTT CASLTSGATDTQYF
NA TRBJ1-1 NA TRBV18 TGTGCCAGCTCCCAGCGGGGGCAAGTAGGCACTGAAGCTTTCTTT CASSQRGQVGTEAFF
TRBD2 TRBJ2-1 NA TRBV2 TGTGCCAGCAGCGGACTAGCGGGCGCTACGGATGAGCAGTTCTTC CASSGLAGATDEQFF
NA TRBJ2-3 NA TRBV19 TGTGCCAGTAGTCCCCGGGACCGAAGCACAGATACGCAGTATTTT CASSPRDRSTDTQYF
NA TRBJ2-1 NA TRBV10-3 TGTGCCATCAGTGGGAATTACAATGAGCAGTTCTTC CAISGNYNEQFF
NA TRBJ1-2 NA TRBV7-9 TGTGCCAGCAGCCGCCAACAAATGTCCGACAGGACGACTGGCTACACCTTC CASSRQQMSDRTTGYTF
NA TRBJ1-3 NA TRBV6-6 TGTGCCAGTTGGGCCCCCCACTCTGGAAACACCATATATTTT CASWAPHSGNTIYF
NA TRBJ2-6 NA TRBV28 TGTGCCAGCAGTGTTCGGGACTCACTGGGGGCCAACGTCCTGACTTTC CASSVRDSLGANVLTF
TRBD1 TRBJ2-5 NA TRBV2 TGTGCCAGCAGTTCGGACAGGGCGGCTGAGACCCAGTACTTC CASSSDRAAETQYF
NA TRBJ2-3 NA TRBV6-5 TGTGCCAGCAGTTACCGCGGTGGGTCGAACACAGATACGCAGTATTTT CASSYRGGSNTDTQYF
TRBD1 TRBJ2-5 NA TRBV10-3 TGTGCCATCAGTGAGGGAGACAGGGTAGGGGAGACCCAGTACTTC CAISEGDRVGETQYF
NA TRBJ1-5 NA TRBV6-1 TGTGCCAGCATCGGGGGGGCCAGCAATCAGCCCCAGCATTTT CASIGGASNQPQHF
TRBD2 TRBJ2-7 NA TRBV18 TGTGCCAGCTCCAACAAACTAGCGGGGGGTGACTACGAGCAGTACTTC CASSNKLAGGDYEQYF
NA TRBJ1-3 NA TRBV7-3 TGTGCCAGCAGCATGGGGGCTGGAAACACCATATATTTT CASSMGAGNTIYF
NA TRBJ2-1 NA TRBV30 TGTGCCTGGAGTCCCCCGGACCTCCGTCTGTATGAGCAGTTCTTC CAWSPPDLRLYEQFF
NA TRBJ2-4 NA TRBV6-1 TGTGCCAGCAGTTCCGGGCTCCTGGCGAACATTCAGTACTTC CASSSGLLANIQYF
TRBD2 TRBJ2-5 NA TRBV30 TGTGCCGGAAGAACGCCTTATGGCCTAGCGGGGGGGCGGAGGCAAGAGACCCAGTACTTC CAGRTPYGLAGGRRQETQYF
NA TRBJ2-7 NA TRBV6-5 TGTGCCAGCAGACCGGCCCTCTCCGCGGGGCAGTACTTC CASRPALSAGQYF
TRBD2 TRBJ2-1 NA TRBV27 TGTGCCAGCAGTTTACCCGGGACTAGTAATGATGAGCAGTTCTTC CASSLPGTSNDEQFF
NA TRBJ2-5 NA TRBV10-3 TGTGCCATCAGTGATCTAAGTGGGACCCAGTACTTC CAISDLSGTQYF
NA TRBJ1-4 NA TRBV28 TGTGCCAGCAAAGGAGCCTGGGCTTATGAAAAACTGTTTTTT CASKGAWAYEKLFF
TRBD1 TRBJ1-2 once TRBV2 TGTGCCAGCAGTGCGGACAGGTCCACCTATGGCTACACCTTC CASSADRSTYGYTF
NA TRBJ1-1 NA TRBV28 TGTGCCAGCAGCCCGACAATGAACACTGAAGCTTTCTTT CASSPTMNTEAFF
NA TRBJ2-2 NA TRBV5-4 TGTGCCAGCAGCTTGGCCGGGACGGTAACCGGGGAGCTGTTTTTT CASSLAGTVTGELFF
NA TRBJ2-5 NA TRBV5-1 TGCGCCAGCAGACCCGACGGAGATAGAGGTCTCGAGACCCAGTACTTC CASRPDGDRGLETQYF
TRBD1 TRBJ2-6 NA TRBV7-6 TGTGCCAGCAGCTTCACAGGGGCTTCGAACGCTGGGGCCAACGTCCTGACTTTC CASSFTGASNAGANVLTF
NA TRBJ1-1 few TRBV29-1 TGCAGCTGGGACTCCGGAAGGACTGAAGCTTTCTTT CSWDSGRTEAFF
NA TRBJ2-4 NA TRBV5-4 TGTGCCAGCAGCTTGCAGGGCACGGCGGCGAACATTCAGTACTTC CASSLQGTAANIQYF